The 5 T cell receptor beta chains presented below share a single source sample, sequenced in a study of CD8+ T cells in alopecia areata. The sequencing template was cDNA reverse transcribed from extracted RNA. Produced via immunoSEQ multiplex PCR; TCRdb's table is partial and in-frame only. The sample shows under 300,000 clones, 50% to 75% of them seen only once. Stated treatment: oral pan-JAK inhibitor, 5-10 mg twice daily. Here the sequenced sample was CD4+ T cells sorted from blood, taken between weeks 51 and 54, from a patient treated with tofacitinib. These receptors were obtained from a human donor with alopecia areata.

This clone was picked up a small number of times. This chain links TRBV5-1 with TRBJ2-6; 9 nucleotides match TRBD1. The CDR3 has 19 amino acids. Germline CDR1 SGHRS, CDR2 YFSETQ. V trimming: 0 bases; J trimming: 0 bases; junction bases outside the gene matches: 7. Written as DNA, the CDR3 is TGCGCCAGCAGCTTGGTCGGACAGGGGTATTCCTCTGGGGCCAACGTCCTGACTTTC. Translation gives CASSLVGQGYSSGANVLTF. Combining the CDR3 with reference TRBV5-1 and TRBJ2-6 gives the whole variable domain KAGVTQTPRYLIKTRGQQVTLSCSPISGHRSVSWYQQTPGQGLQFLFEYFSETQRNKGNFPGRFSGRQFSNSRSEMNVSTLELGDSALYLCASSLVGQGYSSGANVLTFGAGSRLTVL.

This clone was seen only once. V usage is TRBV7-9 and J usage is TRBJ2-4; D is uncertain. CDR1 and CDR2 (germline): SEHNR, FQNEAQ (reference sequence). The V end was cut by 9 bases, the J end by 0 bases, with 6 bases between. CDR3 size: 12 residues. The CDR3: CASSVAKNIQYF. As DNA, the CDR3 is TGTGCCAGTAGTGTAGCCAAAAACATTCAGTACTTC.

DNA of the CDR3: TGTGCCAGCAGCGTAGTCCCGGGACTAGCGGGGGGAGAGCAGTTCTTC. Its translation is CASSVVPGLAGGEQFF. The chain has TRBV9 and TRBJ2-1; TRBD2 matches at 15 bases. The CDR3 runs 16 residues. The ends lost 0 bases at V and 10 bases at J; junction bases unmatched: 5. Germline-derived CDR1 and CDR2 are SGDLS and YYNGEE.

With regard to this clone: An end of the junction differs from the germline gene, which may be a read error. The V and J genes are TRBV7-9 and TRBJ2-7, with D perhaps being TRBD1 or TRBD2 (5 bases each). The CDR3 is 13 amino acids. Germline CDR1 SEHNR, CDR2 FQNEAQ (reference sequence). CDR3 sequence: CASSLADSHEQYF. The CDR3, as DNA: TGTGCCAGCAGCCTAGCCGACAGCCACGAGCAGTACTTC.

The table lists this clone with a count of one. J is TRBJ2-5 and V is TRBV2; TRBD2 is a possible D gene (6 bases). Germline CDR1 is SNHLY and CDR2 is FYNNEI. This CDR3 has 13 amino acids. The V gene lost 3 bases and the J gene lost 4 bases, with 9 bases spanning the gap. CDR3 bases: TGTGCCAGCAGTGATATGGGAGGAGAGACCCAGTACTTC. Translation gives CASSDMGGETQYF.